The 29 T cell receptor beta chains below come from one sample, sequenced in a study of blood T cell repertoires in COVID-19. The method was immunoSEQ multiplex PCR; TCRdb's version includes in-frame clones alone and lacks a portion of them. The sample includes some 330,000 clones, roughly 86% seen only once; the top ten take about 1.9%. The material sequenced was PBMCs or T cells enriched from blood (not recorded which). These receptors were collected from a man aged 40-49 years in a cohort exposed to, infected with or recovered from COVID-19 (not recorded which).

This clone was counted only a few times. This CDR3 reads CASSLFPRQGYGYTF. The CDR3 coding sequence is TGTGCCAGCAGTTTATTCCCGCGACAGGGCTATGGCTACACCTTC. V and J are TRBV27 and TRBJ1-2, with 7 bases aligning to TRBD1. CDR1 and CDR2 from the germline V gene are MNHEY and SMNVEV (reference sequence). The CDR3 contains 15 residues. The V gene end was trimmed by 1 base and the J gene end by 4 bases; junction bases not matched to a gene: 6.

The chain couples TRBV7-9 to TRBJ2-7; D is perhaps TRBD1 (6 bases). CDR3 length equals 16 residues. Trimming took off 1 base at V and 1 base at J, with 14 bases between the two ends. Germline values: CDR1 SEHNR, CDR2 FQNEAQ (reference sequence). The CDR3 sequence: CASSLVMMGQSYEQYF. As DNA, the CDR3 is TGTGCCAGCAGCTTAGTTATGATGGGACAATCCTACGAGCAGTACTTC.

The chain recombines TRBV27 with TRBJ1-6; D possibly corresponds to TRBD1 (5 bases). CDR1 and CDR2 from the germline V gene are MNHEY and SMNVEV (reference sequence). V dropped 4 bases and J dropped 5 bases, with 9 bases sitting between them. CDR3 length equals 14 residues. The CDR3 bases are TGTGCCAGCAGTTGGGGCAGGGATAATTCACCCCTCCACTTT. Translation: CASSWGRDNSPLHF.

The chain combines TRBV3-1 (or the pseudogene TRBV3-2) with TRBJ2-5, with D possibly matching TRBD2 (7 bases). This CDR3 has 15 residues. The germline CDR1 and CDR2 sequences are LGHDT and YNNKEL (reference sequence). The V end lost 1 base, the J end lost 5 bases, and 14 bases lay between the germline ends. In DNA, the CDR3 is TGTGCCAGCAGCCAAGGCTGGGGGGGCGGGGAGACCCAGTACTTC. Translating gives CASSQGWGGGETQYF.

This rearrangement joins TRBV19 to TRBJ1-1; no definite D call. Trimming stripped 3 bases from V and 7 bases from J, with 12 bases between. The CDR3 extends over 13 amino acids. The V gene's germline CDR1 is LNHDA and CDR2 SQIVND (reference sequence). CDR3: CASSMPSGYEAFF. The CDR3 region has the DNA TGTGCCAGTAGTATGCCGTCAGGTTATGAAGCTTTCTTT.

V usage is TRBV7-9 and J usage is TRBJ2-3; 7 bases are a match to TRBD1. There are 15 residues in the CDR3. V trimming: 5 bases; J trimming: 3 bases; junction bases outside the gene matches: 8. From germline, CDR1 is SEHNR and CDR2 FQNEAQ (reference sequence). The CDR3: CASSLSGQQTDTQYF. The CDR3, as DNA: TGTGCCAGCAGCCTCTCGGGACAGCAAACAGATACGCAGTATTTT.

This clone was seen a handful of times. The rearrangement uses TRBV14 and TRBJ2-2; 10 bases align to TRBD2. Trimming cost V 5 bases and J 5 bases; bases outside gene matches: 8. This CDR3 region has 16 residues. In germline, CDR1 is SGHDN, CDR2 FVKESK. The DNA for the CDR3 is TGTGCCAGCAGCGCCATACTAGCGGGACTAACCGGGGAGCTGTTTTTT. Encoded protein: CASSAILAGLTGELFF.

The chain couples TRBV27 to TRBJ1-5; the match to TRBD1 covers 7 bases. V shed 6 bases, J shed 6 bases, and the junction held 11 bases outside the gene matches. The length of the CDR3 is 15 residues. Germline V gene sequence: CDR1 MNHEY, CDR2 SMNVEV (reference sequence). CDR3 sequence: CASSPRQGLGQPQHF. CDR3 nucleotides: TGTGCCAGCAGCCCGAGACAGGGCTTGGGTCAGCCCCAGCATTTT.

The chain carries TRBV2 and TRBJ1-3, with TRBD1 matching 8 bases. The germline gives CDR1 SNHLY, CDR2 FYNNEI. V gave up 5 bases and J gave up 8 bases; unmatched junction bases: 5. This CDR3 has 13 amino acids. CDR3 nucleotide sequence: TGTGCCAGCAGTTCGACAGGGGTCGACACCATATATTTT. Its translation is CASSSTGVDTIYF.

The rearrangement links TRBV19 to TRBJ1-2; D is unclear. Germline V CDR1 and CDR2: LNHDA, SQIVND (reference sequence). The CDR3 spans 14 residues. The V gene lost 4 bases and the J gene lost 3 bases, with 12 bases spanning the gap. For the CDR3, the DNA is TGTGCCAGTAGTACCTTCCAACGAGACTATGGCTACACCTTC. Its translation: CASSTFQRDYGYTF. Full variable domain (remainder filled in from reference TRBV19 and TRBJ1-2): DGGITQSPKYLFRKEGQNVTLSCEQNLNHDAMYWYRQDPGQGLRLIYYSQIVNDFQKGDIAEGYSVSREKKESFPLTVTSAQKNPTAFYLCASSTFQRDYGYTFGSGTRLTVV.

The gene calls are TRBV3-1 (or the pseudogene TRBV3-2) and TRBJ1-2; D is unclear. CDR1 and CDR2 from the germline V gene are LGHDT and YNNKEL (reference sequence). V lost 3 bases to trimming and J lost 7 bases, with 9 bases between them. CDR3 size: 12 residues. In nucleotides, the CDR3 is TGTGCCAGCAGCCAGGAGGGCTTTGGCTACACCTTC. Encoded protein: CASSQEGFGYTF.

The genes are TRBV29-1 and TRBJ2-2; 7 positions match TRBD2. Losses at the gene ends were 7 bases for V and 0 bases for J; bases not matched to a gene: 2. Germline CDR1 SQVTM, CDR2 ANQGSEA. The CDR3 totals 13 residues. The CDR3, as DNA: TGCAGCGCCGGACTAGCGAACACCGGGGAGCTGTTTTTT. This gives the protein CSAGLANTGELFF.

The DNA of the CDR3 is TGTGCCAGCACCTCCGGGGGGACTAGCGGGAGAAAGGTGGAGACCCAGTACTTC. This encodes CASTSGGTSGRKVETQYF. The chain links TRBV27 to TRBJ2-5, with 14 bases matching TRBD2. The CDR3 has 18 amino acids. V was pared by 7 bases and J by 5 bases, with 15 bases of the junction left unmatched. Germline V gene data show CDR1 as MNHEY and CDR2 as SMNVEV (reference sequence).

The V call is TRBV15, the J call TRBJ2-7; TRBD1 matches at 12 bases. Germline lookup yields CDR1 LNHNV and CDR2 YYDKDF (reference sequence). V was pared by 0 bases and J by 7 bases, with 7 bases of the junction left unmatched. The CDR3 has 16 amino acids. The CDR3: CATSRDKGQGADEQYF. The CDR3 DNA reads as TGTGCCACCAGCAGAGATAAGGGACAGGGGGCTGATGAGCAGTACTTC.

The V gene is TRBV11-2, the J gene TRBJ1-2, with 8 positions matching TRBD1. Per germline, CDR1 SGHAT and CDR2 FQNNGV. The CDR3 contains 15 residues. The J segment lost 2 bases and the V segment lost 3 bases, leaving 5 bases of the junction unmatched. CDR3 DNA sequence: TGTGCCAGCAGCTTCCCGACAGGGGACAACTATGGCTACACCTTC. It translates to CASSFPTGDNYGYTF.

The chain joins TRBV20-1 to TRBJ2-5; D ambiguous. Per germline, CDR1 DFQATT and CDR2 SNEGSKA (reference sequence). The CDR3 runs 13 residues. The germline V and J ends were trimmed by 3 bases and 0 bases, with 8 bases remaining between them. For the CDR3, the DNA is TGCAGTGCTAGTTTCCCTTACCAAGAGACCCAGTACTTC. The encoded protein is CSASFPYQETQYF.

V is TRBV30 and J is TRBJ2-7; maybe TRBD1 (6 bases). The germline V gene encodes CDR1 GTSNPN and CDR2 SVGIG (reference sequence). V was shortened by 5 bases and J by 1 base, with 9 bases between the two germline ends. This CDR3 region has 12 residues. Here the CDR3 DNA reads TGTGCCTGGGCTGGACAGTCCTACGAGCAGTACTTC. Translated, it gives CAWAGQSYEQYF.

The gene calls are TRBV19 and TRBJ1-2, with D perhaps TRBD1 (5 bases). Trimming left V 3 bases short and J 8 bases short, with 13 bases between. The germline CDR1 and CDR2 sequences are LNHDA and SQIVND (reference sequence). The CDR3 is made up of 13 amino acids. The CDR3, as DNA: TGTGCCAGTAGTATGAACTCGGGGGGAGGCTACACCTTC. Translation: CASSMNSGGGYTF. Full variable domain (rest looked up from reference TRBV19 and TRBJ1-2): DGGITQSPKYLFRKEGQNVTLSCEQNLNHDAMYWYRQDPGQGLRLIYYSQIVNDFQKGDIAEGYSVSREKKESFPLTVTSAQKNPTAFYLCASSMNSGGGYTFGSGTRLTVV.

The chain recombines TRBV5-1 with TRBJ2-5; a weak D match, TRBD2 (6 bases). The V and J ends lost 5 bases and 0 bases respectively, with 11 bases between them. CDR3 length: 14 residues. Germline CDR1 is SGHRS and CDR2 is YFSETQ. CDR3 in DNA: TGCGCCAGCAGTCAAAGGACTAACCAAGAGACCCAGTACTTC. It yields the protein CASSQRTNQETQYF.

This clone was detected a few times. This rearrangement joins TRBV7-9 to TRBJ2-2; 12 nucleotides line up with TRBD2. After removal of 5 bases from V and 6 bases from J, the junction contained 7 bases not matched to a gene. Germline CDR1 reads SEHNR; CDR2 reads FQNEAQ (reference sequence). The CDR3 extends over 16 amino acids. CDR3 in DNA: TGTGCCAGCAGCGCGCCTAGCGGGAGGGAAGCCGGGGAGCTGTTTTTT. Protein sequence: CASSAPSGREAGELFF.

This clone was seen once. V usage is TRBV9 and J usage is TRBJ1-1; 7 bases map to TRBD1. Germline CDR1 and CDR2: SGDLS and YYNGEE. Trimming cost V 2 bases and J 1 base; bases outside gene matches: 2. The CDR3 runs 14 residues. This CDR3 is CASSVDRENTEAFF. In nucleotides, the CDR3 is TGTGCCAGCAGCGTCGACAGGGAGAACACTGAAGCTTTCTTT.

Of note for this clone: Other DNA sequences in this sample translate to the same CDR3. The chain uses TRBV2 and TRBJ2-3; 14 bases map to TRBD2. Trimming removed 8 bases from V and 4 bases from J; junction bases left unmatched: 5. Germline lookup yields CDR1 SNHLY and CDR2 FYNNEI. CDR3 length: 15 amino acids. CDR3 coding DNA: TGTGCCAGCCGAGGGACTAGCGGGAGAGCAGATACGCAGTATTTT. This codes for CASRGTSGRADTQYF.

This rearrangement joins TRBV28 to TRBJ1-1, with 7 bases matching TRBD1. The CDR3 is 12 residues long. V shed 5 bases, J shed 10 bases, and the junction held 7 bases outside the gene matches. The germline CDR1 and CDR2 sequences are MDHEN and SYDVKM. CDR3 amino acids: CASSGRQGTAFF. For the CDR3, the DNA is TGTGCCAGCAGTGGCCGACAGGGTACAGCTTTCTTT.

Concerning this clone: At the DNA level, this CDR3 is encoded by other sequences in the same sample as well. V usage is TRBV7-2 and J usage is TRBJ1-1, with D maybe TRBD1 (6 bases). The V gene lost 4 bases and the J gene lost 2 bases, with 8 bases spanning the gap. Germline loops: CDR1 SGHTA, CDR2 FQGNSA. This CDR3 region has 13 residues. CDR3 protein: CASSSQGNTEAFF. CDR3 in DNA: TGTGCCAGCAGCTCACAGGGCAACACTGAAGCTTTCTTT.

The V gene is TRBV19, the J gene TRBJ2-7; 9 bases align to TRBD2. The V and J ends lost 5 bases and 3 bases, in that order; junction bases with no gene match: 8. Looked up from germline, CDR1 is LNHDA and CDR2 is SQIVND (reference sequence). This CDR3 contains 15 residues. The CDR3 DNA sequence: TGTGCCAGTAGTCGCATGGGACTAGCAATCTACGAGCAGTACTTC. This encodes CASSRMGLAIYEQYF.

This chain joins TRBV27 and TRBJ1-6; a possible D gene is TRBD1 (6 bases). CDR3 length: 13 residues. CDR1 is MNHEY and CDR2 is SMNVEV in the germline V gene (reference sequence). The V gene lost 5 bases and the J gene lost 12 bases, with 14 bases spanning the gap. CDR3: CASSIQKGEPLHF. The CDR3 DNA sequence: TGTGCCAGCAGTATCCAAAAGGGGGAACCCCTCCACTTT.

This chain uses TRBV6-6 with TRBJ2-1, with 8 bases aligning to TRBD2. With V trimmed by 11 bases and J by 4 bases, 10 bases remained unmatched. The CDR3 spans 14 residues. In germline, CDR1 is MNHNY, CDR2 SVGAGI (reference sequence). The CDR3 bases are TGTGCCGCGACGGGCGGGAGGCGGTACAATGAGCAGTTCTTC. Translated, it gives CAATGGRRYNEQFF.

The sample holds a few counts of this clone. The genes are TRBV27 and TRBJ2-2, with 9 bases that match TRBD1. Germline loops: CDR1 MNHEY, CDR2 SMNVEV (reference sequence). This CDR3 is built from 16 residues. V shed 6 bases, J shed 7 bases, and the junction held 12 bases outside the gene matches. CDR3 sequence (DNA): TGTGCCAGCAGCCCAGGCAGGACAGGGGCGGTCGGGGAGCTGTTTTTT. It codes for CASSPGRTGAVGELFF.

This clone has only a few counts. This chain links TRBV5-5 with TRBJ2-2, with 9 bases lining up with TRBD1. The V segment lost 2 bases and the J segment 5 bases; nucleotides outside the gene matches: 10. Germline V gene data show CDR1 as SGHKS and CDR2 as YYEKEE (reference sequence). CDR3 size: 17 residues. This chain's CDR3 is CASSFLAPGQGTGELFF. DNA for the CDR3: TGTGCCAGCAGCTTCTTAGCACCGGGACAGGGAACCGGGGAGCTGTTTTTT.